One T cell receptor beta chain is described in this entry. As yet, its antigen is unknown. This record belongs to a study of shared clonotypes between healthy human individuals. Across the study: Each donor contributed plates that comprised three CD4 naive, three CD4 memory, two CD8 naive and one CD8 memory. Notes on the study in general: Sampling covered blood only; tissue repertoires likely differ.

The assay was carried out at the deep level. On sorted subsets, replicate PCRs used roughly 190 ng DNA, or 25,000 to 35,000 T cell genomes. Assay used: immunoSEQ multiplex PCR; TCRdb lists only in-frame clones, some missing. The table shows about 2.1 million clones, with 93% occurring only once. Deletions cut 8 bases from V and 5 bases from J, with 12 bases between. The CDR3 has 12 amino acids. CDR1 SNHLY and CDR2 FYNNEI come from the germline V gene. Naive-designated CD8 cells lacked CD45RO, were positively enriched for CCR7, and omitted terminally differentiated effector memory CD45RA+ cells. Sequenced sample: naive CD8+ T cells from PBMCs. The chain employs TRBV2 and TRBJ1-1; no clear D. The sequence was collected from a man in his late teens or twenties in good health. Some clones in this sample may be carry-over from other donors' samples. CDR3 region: CASVGVWTEAFF. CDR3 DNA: TGTGCCAGCGTCGGGGTCTGGACTGAAGCTTTCTTT. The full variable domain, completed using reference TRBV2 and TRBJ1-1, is EPEVTQTPSHQVTQMGQEVILRCVPISNHLYFYWYRQILGQKVEFLVSFYNNEISEKSEIFDDQFSVERPDGSNFTLKIRSTKLEDSAMYFCASVGVWTEAFFGQGTRLTVV.